What follows are 26 T cell receptor beta chains derived from one specimen sequenced in a study of blood T cells in healthy people across ages. Sample-barcoded 5' priming and a J-beta primer mix drove a second PCR of about 6 to 11 cycles. TCRdb re-called the 5' RACE reads with MiXCR, one entry per CDR3 protein. This table has some 1,800,000 distinct CDR3 sequences, 35% to 50% appearing once. The sequencing input was blood. Source of these receptors: a human donor in good health.

The chain has TRBV3-1 and TRBJ2-1; the D gene is possibly TRBD2 (6 bases). Looked up from germline, CDR1 is LGHDT and CDR2 is YNNKEL (reference sequence). The CDR3 is made up of 14 amino acids. The V end was cut by 5 bases, the J end by 4 bases, with 12 bases between. The CDR3 sequence is CASSFYGGYNEQFF. Here the CDR3 DNA reads TGTGCCAGCAGCTTCTATGGGGGGTACAATGAGCAGTTCTTC.

As to this clonotype: Compared with germline, one end of the junction differs, possibly owing to a read error. V and J are TRBV20-1 and TRBJ2-5; 11 bases map to TRBD2. There are 16 residues in the CDR3. CDR1 DFQATT and CDR2 SNEGSKA come from the germline V gene (reference sequence). The chain's CDR3 is CSARGVSGGAWETPYF. CDR3 coding DNA: TGCAGTGCTAGAGGTGTTAGCGGGGGGGCATGGGAGACCCCGTACTTC.

V gene TRBV6-2 or TRBV6-3 combines with J gene TRBJ1-2; D may be TRBD1 (6 bases). Trimming took 5 bases from V and 6 from J, leaving 22 bases between them. Germline-derived CDR1 and CDR2 are MNHEY and SVGEGT. This CDR3 spans 16 amino acids. CDR3 loop: CASSSPGSTGNNGYTF. In DNA, the CDR3 is TGTGCCAGCAGTAGTCCAGGCTCCACAGGGAACAATGGCTACACCTTC.

A few counts support this clonotype. One junction end does not reproduce the germline sequence, and a read error may be involved. V and J are TRBV7-9 and TRBJ2-3; D is ambiguous. The CDR3 runs to 15 residues. Germline V gives CDR1 SEHNR, CDR2 FQNEAQ (reference sequence). The CDR3 coding sequence is TGTGCCAGCAGCCATTTACCAGCGTCCACAGATGCGCAGTATTTT. This sequence encodes CASSHLPASTDAQYF.

The gene calls are TRBV7-2 and TRBJ2-5; 14 bases match TRBD2. The germline V gene encodes CDR1 SGHTA and CDR2 FQGNSA. The CDR3 spans 16 residues. V shed 5 bases, J shed 3 bases, and the junction held 5 bases outside the gene matches. The CDR3 region is CASSTRTSGGKETQYF. CDR3 nucleotide sequence: TGTGCCAGCAGCACGAGGACTAGCGGGGGGAAAGAGACCCAGTACTTC.

The chain combines TRBV12-3 or TRBV12-4 with TRBJ2-7; D unclear. There are 13 residues in the CDR3. Trimming cost V 4 bases and J 3 bases, with 10 bases left between them. The DNA for the CDR3 is TGTGCCAGCAGTTCATCTTGGCTCTACGAGCAGTACTTC. It specifies CASSSSWLYEQYF.

This clonotype came up a few times. The chain recombines TRBV7-2 with TRBJ2-4; D is perhaps TRBD1 (6 bases). The J call may be incorrect, as the DNA end agrees better with TRBJ2-7. The CDR3 loop spans 13 amino acids. The germline gives CDR1 SGHTA, CDR2 FQGNSA. CDR3 in amino acids: CASSLDRRGEQYF. The CDR3 DNA reads as TGTGCCAGCAGCTTAGATCGCAGGGGCGAGCAGTACTTC.

This clonotype was counted a few times. J is TRBJ2-4 and V is TRBV29-1; 7 bases map to TRBD2. CDR3 length: 14 residues. Germline assignment: CDR1 SQVTM and CDR2 ANQGSEA. V gave up 5 bases and J gave up 4 bases; unmatched junction bases: 8. The CDR3, as DNA: TGCAGCGTTACTCCTAGCGGCGCAAAAAACATTCAGTACTTC. It codes for CSVTPSGAKNIQYF. The full variable domain, its missing parts supplied by reference TRBV29-1 and TRBJ2-4, is SAVISQKPSRDICQRGTSLTIQCQVDSQVTMMFWYRQQPGQSLTLIATANQGSEATYESGFVIDKFPISRPNLTFSTLTVSNMSPEDSSIYLCSVTPSGAKNIQYFGAGTRLSVL.

Only a few counts were recorded for this clonotype. V is TRBV6-2 or TRBV6-3 and J is TRBJ1-5; 7 bases match TRBD1. CDR1 is MNHEY, CDR2 SVGEGT, per germline. The V gene end was trimmed by 5 bases and the J gene end by 5 bases; junction bases not matched to a gene: 6. The CDR3 runs to 14 residues. The CDR3 coding sequence is TGTGCCAGCAGTCTACTCAGGGGGGATCAGCCCCAGCATTTT. This gives the protein CASSLLRGDQPQHF.

The genes are TRBV4-2 and TRBJ1-3, with TRBD1 identical over 12 bases. The CDR3 extends over 19 amino acids. With 0 bases clipped from V and 1 base from J, the junction kept 7 bases outside the gene matches. CDR1 is LGHNA, CDR2 YNFKEQ, per germline. For the CDR3, the DNA is TGTGCCAGCAGCCAAGAGGGGACAGGGGGCGTCGGGTCTGGAAACACCATATATTTT. This sequence encodes CASSQEGTGGVGSGNTIYF.

In DNA form, the CDR3 reads TGTGCCAGCAGCCGCGTCTCGGGTTACAAGCAGTACTTC. Protein: CASSRVSGYKQYF. The chain couples TRBV7-2 to TRBJ2-4; D remains unclear. From germline, CDR1 is SGHTA and CDR2 FQGNSA. This CDR3 region has 13 residues. V gave up 5 bases and J gave up 13 bases, with 18 bases separating them.

The V call is TRBV5-1, the J call TRBJ2-2; unclear D gene. V was clipped by 4 bases and J by 3 bases, with 13 bases between them. CDR1 is SGHRS and CDR2 is YFSETQ in the germline V gene. The CDR3 contains 15 residues. The CDR3 loop reads CASSVRTWDTGELFF. The CDR3 DNA is TGCGCCAGCAGCGTACGCACCTGGGACACCGGGGAGCTGTTTTTT.

The chain recombines TRBV9 with TRBJ2-7, with a weak D call TRBD1 (6 bases). Germline assignment: CDR1 SGDLS and CDR2 YYNGEE. Deletions cut 0 bases from V and 2 bases from J, with 9 bases between. This CDR3 has 14 residues. The CDR3: CASSVEGDTYEQYF. The CDR3 DNA reads as TGTGCCAGCAGCGTAGAAGGGGACACCTACGAGCAGTACTTC.

This clonotype was picked up many times. The chain is built from TRBV4-1 and TRBJ2-7, with D perhaps being TRBD1 or TRBD2 (5 bases each). Germline V gene sequence: CDR1 MGHRA, CDR2 YSYEKL. The CDR3 has 12 residues. The germline V and J ends were trimmed by 10 bases and 3 bases, with 13 bases remaining between them. This chain's CDR3 is CAIRGFLYEQYF. CDR3 nucleotide sequence: TGCGCCATCCGGGGCTTCCTCTACGAGCAGTACTTC.

Ten or more counts support this clonotype. This chain links TRBV3-1 with TRBJ2-4; D perhaps matches TRBD1 (5 bases). This CDR3 has 14 amino acids. V was pared by 7 bases and J by 0 bases, with 10 bases between. Germline CDR1 is LGHDT and CDR2 is YNNKEL (reference sequence). The CDR3 coding sequence is TGTGCCAGCACCGACAGATTAGCCAAAAACATTCAGTACTTC. Its translation: CASTDRLAKNIQYF.

This clonotype was counted a single time. V gene TRBV20-1 combines with J gene TRBJ2-3; D is tentatively TRBD1 or TRBD2 (5 bases each). The germline V gene encodes CDR1 DFQATT and CDR2 SNEGSKA (reference sequence). The CDR3 consists of 11 residues. Trimming removed 6 bases from V and 6 bases from J, with 10 bases in between. DNA for the CDR3: TGCAGTGCCGACGAGGGGGATACGCAGTATTTT. Translated, it gives CSADEGDTQYF.

The table lists this clonotype with a few counts. CDR3 DNA: TGTGCCAGCAGTGGGTCCCCGACAGGTGAGCAGTACTTC. It translates to CASSGSPTGEQYF. V and J are TRBV25-1 and TRBJ2-7, with D tentatively TRBD1 (6 bases). V shed 4 bases and J shed 7 bases, with 14 bases lying between them. The CDR3 contains 13 residues. Germline V gene data show CDR1 as MGHDK and CDR2 as SYGVNS.

This clonotype was detected only a few times. The chain's CDR3 is CASSGVFGGDSNQPQHF. CDR3 DNA: TGTGCCAGCAGTGGAGTTTTTGGGGGAGATAGCAATCAGCCCCAGCATTTT. V gene TRBV2 combines with J gene TRBJ1-5, with D tentatively TRBD1 (5 bases). V was clipped by 4 bases and J by 0 bases, with 16 bases between them. This CDR3 comprises 17 residues. Germline V CDR1 and CDR2: SNHLY, FYNNEI. The variable domain in full, completed from reference TRBV2 and TRBJ1-5, reads EPEVTQTPSHQVTQMGQEVILRCVPISNHLYFYWYRQILGQKVEFLVSFYNNEISEKSEIFDDQFSVERPDGSNFTLKIRSTKLEDSAMYFCASSGVFGGDSNQPQHFGDGTRLSIL.

V gene TRBV7-9 combines with J gene TRBJ2-7; possibly TRBD2 for D (5 bases). CDR1 is SEHNR and CDR2 is FQNEAQ in the germline V gene (reference sequence). The CDR3 is 11 residues long. V was pared by 4 bases and J by 10 bases, with 11 bases between. The chain's CDR3 is CASSCPTGQYF. CDR3 DNA sequence: TGTGCCAGCAGCTGTCCCACGGGACAGTACTTC.

Comment on this clonotype: Mismatch with germline at one junction end may stem from a read error. The CDR3 spells CVSSYRGNQPQHF. As DNA, the CDR3 is TGTGTCAGTAGTTACAGGGGAAATCAGCCCCAGCATTTT. The rearrangement links TRBV19 to TRBJ1-5, with TRBD1 identical over 7 bases. CDR1 is LNHDA, CDR2 SQIVND, per germline (reference sequence). The CDR3 has 13 residues.

This clonotype has a handful of counts. The chain employs TRBV2 and TRBJ1-5, with 7 positions matching TRBD1. J was trimmed by 10 bases and V by 6 bases; bases with no gene match: 12. The CDR3 has 14 amino acids. Germline lookup yields CDR1 SNHLY and CDR2 FYNNEI. CDR3 sequence reads: CASSGGGRGRPQHF. Written as DNA, the CDR3 is TGTGCCAGCAGCGGGGGTGGCAGGGGGAGACCCCAGCATTTT.

The chain is built from TRBV24-1 and TRBJ1-5; D unclear. This CDR3 has 14 amino acids. Germline values: CDR1 KGHDR, CDR2 SFDVKD. The V gene lost 2 bases and the J gene lost 7 bases, with 11 bases spanning the gap. CDR3 sequence (DNA): TGTGCCACCAGTGATTCATCAGGCGACCAGCCCCAGCATTTT. Translated, it gives CATSDSSGDQPQHF.

DNA for the CDR3: TGTGCCAGCAGTTACTGGAATTCACCCCTCCACTTT. As protein: CASSYWNSPLHF. The rearrangement joins TRBV6-6 to TRBJ1-6; D gene uncertain. This CDR3 spans 12 amino acids. Between the trimmed V and J ends, which lost 1 base and 7 bases, there was a span of 2 bases. In germline, CDR1 is MNHNY, CDR2 SVGAGI (reference sequence).

This clonotype showed up just a few times. The chain couples TRBV9 to TRBJ1-4, with TRBD1 identical over 7 bases. The germline V gene has CDR1 SGDLS and CDR2 YYNGEE. This CDR3 has 17 amino acids. The J segment lost 6 bases and the V segment lost 3 bases, leaving 14 bases of the junction unmatched. The CDR3 reads CASSEATYRGTYEKLFF. In nucleotides, the CDR3 is TGTGCCAGCAGCGAGGCGACTTACAGGGGCACGTATGAAAAACTGTTTTTT.

The chain recombines TRBV6-6 with TRBJ2-1; D is unresolved. This CDR3 contains 11 residues. With 10 bases removed from V and 10 bases from J, the gap between germline ends came to 14 bases. Germline CDR1 MNHNY, CDR2 SVGAGI (reference sequence). The CDR3 loop is CATQLNWEQFF. CDR3 nucleotides: TGTGCCACCCAACTTAATTGGGAGCAGTTCTTC.

This clonotype appeared a few times. The genes are TRBV28 and TRBJ2-5; the D is unclear. Trimming cost V 5 bases and J 0 bases, with 10 bases left between them. The germline V gene has CDR1 MDHEN and CDR2 SYDVKM. The CDR3 sequence is 14 residues long. The CDR3 DNA follows: TGTGCCAGCAGTCTTATATCGGACCAAGAGACCCAGTACTTC. It codes for CASSLISDQETQYF.